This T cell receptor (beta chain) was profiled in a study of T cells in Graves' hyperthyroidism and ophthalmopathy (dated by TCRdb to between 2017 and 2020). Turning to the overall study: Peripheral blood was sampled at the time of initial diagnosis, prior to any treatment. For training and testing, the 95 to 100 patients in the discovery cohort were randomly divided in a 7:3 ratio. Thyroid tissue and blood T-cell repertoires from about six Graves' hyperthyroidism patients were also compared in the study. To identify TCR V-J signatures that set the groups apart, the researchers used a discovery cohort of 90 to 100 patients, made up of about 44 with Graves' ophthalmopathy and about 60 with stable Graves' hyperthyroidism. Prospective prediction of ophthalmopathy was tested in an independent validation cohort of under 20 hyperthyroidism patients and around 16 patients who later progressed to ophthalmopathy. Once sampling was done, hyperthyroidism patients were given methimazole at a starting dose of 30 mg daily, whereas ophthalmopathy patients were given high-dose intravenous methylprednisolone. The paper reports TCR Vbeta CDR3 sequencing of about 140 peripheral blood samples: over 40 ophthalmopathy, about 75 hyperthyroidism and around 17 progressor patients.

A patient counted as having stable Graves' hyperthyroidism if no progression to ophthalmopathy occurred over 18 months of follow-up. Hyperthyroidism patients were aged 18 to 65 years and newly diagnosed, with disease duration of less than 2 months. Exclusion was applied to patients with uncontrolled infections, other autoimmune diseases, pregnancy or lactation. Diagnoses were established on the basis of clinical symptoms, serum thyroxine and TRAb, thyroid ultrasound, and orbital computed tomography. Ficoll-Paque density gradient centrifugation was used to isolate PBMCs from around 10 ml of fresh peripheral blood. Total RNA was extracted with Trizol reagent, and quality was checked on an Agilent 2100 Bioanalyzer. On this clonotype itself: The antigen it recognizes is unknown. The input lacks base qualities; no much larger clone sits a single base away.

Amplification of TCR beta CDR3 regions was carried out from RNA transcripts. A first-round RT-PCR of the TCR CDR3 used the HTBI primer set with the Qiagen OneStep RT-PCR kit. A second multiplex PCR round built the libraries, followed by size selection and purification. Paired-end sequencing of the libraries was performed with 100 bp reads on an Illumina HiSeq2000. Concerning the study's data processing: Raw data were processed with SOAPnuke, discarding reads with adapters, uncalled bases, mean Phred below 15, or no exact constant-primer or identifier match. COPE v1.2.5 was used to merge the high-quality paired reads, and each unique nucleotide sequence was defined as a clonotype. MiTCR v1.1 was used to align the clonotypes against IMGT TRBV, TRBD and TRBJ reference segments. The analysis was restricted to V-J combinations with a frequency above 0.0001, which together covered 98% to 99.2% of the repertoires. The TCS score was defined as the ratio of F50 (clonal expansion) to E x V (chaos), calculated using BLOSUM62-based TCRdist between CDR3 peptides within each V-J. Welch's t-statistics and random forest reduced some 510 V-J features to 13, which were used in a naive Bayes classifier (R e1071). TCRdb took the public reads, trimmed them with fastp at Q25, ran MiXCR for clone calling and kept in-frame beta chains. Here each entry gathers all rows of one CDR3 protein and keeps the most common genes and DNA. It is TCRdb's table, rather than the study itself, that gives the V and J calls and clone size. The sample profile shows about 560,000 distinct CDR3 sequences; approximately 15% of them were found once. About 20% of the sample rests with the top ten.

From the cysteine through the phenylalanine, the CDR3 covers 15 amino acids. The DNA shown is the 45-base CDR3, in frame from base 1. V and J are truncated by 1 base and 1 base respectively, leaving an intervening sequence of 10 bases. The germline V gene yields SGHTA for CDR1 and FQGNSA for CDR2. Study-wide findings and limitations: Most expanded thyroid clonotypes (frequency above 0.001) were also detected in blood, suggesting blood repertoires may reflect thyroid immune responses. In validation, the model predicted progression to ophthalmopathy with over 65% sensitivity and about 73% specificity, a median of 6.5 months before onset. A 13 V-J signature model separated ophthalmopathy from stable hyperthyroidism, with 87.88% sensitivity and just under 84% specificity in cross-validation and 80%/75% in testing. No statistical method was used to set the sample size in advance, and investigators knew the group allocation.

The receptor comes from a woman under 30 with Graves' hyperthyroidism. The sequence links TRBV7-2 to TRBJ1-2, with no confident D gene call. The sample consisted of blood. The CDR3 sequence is CASSLVLPLNYGYTF. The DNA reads TGTGCCAGCAGCTTAGTTCTCCCCCTTAACTATGGCTACACCTTC.